This T cell receptor (beta chain) came from a study of T cell repertoires in cytomegalovirus infection. The overall study: HLA-B-restricted CMV epitopes that are well studied were used alongside recently identified HLA-C-restricted ones. TCR beta signatures that were public indicated CMV infection and matching HLA type.

There are a few counts of this clonotype. What it recognizes is unknown. Broader study findings: The ex vivo response was dominated by HLA-C-restricted CMV-specific TCR beta clonotypes. Summed frequency of shared TCR beta families picked out CMV carriers who also had the relevant HLA.

TCRdb ran MiXCR on the reads and lists one entry per CDR3 protein. The table includes about 310,000 distinct CDR3 sequences, approximately 25% detected once. Germline V CDR1 and CDR2: SGHTA, FQGNSA. V trimming: 7 bases; J trimming: 4 bases; junction bases outside the gene matches: 7. The CDR3 length is 14 residues. Sequencing was performed on cultured PBMCs, taken from culture after CMV antigen stimulation. The chain employs TRBV7-2 and TRBJ2-5; the match to TRBD1 covers 9 bases. This TCR was sampled from a human donor in good health (CMV status not recorded). Some clones in this sample may be carry-over from other donors' samples. The DNA for the CDR3 is TGTGCCAGCATCCCGGACAGGGGCGGAGAGACCCAGTACTTC. Its protein product is CASIPDRGGETQYF.